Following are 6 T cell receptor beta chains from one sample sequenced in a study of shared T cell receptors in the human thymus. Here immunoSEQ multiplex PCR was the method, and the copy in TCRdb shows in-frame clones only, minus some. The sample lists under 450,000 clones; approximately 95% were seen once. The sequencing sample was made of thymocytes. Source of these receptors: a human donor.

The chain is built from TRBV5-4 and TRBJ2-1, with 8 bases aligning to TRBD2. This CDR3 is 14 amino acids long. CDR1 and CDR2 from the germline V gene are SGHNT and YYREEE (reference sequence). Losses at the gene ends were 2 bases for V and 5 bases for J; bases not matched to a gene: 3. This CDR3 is CASSLSGSNNEQFF. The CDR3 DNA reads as TGTGCCAGCAGCTTAAGCGGGAGTAACAATGAGCAGTTCTTC.

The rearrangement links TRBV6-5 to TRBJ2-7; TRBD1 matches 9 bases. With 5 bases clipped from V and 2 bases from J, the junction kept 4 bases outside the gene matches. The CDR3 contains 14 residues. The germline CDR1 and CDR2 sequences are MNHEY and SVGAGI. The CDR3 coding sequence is TGTGCCAGCAGTCACAGGGGGCCACCCTACGAGCAGTACTTC. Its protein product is CASSHRGPPYEQYF.

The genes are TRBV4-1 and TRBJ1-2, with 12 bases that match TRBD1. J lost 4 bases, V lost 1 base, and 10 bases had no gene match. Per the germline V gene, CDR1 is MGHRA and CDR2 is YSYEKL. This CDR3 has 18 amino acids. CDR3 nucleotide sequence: TGCGCCAGCAGCCAAGGCCCGGGACAGGGGGCGTTTGGCTATGGCTACACCTTC. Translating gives CASSQGPGQGAFGYGYTF.

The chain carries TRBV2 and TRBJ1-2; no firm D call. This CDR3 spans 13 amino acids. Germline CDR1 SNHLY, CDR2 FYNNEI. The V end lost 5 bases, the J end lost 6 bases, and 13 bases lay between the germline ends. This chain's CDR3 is CASSRVGKDGYTF. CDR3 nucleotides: TGTGCCAGCAGTCGCGTGGGGAAGGATGGCTACACCTTC.

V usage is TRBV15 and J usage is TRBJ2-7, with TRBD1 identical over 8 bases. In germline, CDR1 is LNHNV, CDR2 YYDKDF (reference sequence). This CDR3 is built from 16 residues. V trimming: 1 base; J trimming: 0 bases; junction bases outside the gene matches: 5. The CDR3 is CATSRGSGQVSYEQYF. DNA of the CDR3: TGTGCCACCAGCAGAGGGTCGGGACAGGTCTCCTACGAGCAGTACTTC.

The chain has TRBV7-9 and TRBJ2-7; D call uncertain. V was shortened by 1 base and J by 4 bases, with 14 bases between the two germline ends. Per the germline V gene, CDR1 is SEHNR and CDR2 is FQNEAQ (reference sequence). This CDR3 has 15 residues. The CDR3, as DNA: TGTGCCAGCAGCTTAGGTCGGTTGAAAACTTACGAGCAGTACTTC. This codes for CASSLGRLKTYEQYF.